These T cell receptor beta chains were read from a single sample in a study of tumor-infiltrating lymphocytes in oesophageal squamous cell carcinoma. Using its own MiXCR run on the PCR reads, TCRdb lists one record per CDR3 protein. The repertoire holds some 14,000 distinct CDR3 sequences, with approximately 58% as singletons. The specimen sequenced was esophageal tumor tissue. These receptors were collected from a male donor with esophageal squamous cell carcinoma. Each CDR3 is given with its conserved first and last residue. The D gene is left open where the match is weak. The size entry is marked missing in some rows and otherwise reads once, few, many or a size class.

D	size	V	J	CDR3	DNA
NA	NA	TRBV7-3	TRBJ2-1	CASSSDAFYNEQFF	TGTGCCAGCAGCTCAGATGCCTTCTACAATGAGCAGTTCTTC
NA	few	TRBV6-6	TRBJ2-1	CASSYSLPESYNEQFF	TGTGCCAGCAGTTACTCCTTGCCTGAATCCTACAATGAGCAGTTCTTC
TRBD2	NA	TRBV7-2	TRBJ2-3	CASSLAGISTDTQYF	TGTGCCAGCAGCCTAGCGGGGATATCCACAGATACGCAGTATTTT
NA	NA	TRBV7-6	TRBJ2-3	CASSLGGAGTDTQYF	TGTGCCAGCAGCTTGGGGGGAGCCGGCACAGATACGCAGTATTTT
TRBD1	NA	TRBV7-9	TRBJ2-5	CASSLGTGYGTQYF	TGTGCCAGCAGCTTAGGGACAGGGTATGGGACCCAGTACTTC
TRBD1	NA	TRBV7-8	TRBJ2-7	CASSSWTGKYEQYF	TGTGCCAGCAGCTCGTGGACAGGGAAATACGAGCAGTACTTC
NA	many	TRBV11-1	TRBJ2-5	CASSLENLNWETQYF	TGTGCCAGCAGCTTGGAGAACCTGAACTGGGAGACCCAGTACTTC
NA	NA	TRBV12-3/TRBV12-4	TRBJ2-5	CASRMGGAKETQYF	TGTGCCAGCAGGATGGGGGGGGCGAAAGAGACCCAGTACTTC
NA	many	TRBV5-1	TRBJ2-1	CASSAATGLQYNEQFF	TGCGCCAGCAGTGCGGCGACCGGCCTGCAATACAATGAGCAGTTCTTC
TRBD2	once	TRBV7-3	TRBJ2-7	CASSSTSGTYEQYF	TGTGCCAGCAGCTCGACTAGCGGGACCTACGAGCAGTACTTC
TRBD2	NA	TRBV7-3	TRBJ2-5	CASSLTEAGGPETQYF	TGTGCCAGCAGCTTAACGGAAGCGGGGGGCCCAGAGACCCAGTACTTC
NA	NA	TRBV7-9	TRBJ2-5	CASSPSSETQYF	TGTGCCAGCAGCCCCAGTTCAGAGACCCAGTACTTC
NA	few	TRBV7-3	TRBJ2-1	CASSPQNQVHEQFF	TGTGCCAGCAGCCCACAGAACCAGGTGCATGAGCAGTTCTTC
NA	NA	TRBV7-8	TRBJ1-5	CASTLAGGAGQPQHF	TGTGCCAGCACCCTAGCCGGGGGCGCCGGTCAGCCCCAGCATTTT
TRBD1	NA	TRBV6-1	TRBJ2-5	CASRTGQGLGETQYF	TGTGCCAGCAGGACCGGACAGGGCCTCGGAGAGACCCAGTACTTC
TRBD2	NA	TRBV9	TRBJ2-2	CASSVGGGSGNTGELFF	TGTGCCAGCAGCGTAGGCGGGGGTAGCGGGAACACCGGGGAGCTGTTTTTT
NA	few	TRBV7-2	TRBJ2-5	CASSPTLFRGRETQYF	TGTGCCAGCAGCCCCACCCTTTTCCGGGGACGAGAGACCCAGTACTTC
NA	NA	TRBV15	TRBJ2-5	CATSRVQRDNEQYF	TGTGCCACCAGCAGGGTTCAGCGGGACAATGAGCAGTACTTC
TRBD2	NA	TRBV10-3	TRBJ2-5	CAISDGTSGRAGETQYF	TGTGCCATCAGTGATGGGACTAGCGGGAGGGCCGGCGAGACCCAGTACTTC
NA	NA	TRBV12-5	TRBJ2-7	CASAPGLSYEQYF	TGTGCTAGTGCCCCAGGGTTGTCCTACGAGCAGTACTTC
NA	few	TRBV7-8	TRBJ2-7	CASSYSIEQYF	TGTGCCAGCAGTTACAGTATCGAGCAGTACTTC
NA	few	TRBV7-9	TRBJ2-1	CASSLMDRTYNEQFF	TGTGCCAGCAGCTTAATGGACCGCACCTACAATGAGCAGTTCTTC
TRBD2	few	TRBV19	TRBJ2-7	CASKASGRYEQYF	TGTGCCAGTAAGGCTAGCGGGAGATATGAGCAGTACTTC
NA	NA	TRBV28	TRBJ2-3	CASSLRARSRTDTQYF	TGTGCCAGCAGCCTCCGAGCGCGGAGTAGGACAGATACGCAGTATTTT
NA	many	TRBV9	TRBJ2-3	CASSVDLGTDTQYF	TGTGCCAGCAGCGTAGACTTGGGCACAGATACGCAGTATTTT
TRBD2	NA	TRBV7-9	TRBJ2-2	CASSIRLAVNTGELFF	TGTGCCAGCAGCATAAGACTAGCGGTGAACACCGGGGAGCTGTTTTTT
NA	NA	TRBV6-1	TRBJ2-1	CASSYGNEQFF	TGTGCCAGCAGTTACGGTAATGAGCAGTTCTTC
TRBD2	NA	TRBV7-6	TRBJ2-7	CASSLTRPSGRAGNEQYF	TGTGCCAGCAGCTTAACGCGGCCTAGCGGGAGGGCCGGGAATGAGCAGTACTTC
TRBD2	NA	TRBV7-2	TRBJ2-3	CASSLSGTSGRPDLDTQYF	TGTGCCAGCAGCTTATCCGGGACTAGCGGGAGGCCGGACCTAGATACGCAGTATTTT
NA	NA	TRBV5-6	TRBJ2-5	CASYHSYNEQYF	TGTGCCAGCTACCACTCCTACAATGAGCAGTACTTC
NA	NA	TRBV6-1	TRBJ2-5	CASSEGFWQETQYF	TGTGCCAGCAGTGAGGGATTTTGGCAAGAGACCCAGTACTTC
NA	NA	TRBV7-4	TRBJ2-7	CASSLHWGLGYEQYF	TGTGCCAGCAGCTTACACTGGGGCTTGGGCTACGAGCAGTACTTC
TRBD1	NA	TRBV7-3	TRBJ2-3	CASSHSTGRLDTQYF	TGTGCCAGCAGCCACTCGACAGGGAGATTGGATACGCAGTATTTT
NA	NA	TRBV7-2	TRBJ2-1	CASSLGELEQFF	TGTGCCAGCAGCTTAGGGGAGCTTGAGCAGTTCTTC
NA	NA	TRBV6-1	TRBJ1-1	CASSEAGRTEAFF	TGTGCCAGCAGTGAGGCGGGTCGAACTGAAGCTTTCTTT
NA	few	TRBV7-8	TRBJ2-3	CASSSGGTPRDTQYF	TGTGCCAGCAGCTCCGGCGGGACCCCCAGGGATACGCAGTATTTT
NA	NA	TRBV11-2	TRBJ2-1	CASSPMRGEGRNNEQFF	TGTGCCAGCAGCCCTATGCGGGGAGAGGGTCGGAACAATGAGCAGTTCTTC
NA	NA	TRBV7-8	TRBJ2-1	CASRVGFYETQFF	TGTGCCAGCAGGGTGGGGTTTTATGAGACCCAGTTCTTC
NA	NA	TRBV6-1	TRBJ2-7	CASSEAGTSSYEQYF	TGTGCCAGCAGTGAAGCAGGGACAAGCTCCTACGAGCAGTACTTC
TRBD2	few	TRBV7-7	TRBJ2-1	CASSPIGLAPNNEQFF	TGTGCTAGCAGTCCGATCGGACTAGCGCCTAACAATGAGCAGTTCTTC
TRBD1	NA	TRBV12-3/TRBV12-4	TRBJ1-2	CASSQDRAYGYTF	TGTGCCAGCAGCCAGGACAGGGCCTATGGCTACACCTTC
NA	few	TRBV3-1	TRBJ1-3	CASSRGHVSSGNTIYF	TGTGCCAGCAGCCGGGGACACGTCTCTTCTGGAAACACCATATATTTT
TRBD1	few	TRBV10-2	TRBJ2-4	CASSKNPGQGDSPLHF	TGCGCCAGCAGTAAAAATCCGGGACAGGGGGATTCACCCCTCCACTTC
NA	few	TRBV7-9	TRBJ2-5	CASSSRGETQYF	TGTGCCAGCAGCTCACGAGGAGAGACCCAGTACTTC
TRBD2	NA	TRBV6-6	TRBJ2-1	CASSTGTSWFNEQFF	TGTGCCAGCAGTACCGGGACTAGTTGGTTTAATGAGCAGTTCTTC
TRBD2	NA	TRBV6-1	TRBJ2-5	CASSDSGRETQYF	TGTGCCAGCAGTGATAGCGGGCGAGAGACCCAGTACTTC
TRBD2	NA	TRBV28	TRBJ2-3	CASTTSGGSTDTQYF	TGTGCCAGCACCACTAGCGGGGGAAGCACAGATACGCAGTATTTT
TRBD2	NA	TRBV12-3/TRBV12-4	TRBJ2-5	CASSLGTSGRYEQYF	TGTGCCAGCAGTCTAGGGACTAGCGGGAGGTATGAGCAGTACTTC
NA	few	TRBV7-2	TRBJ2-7	CASSDRYEQYF	TGTGCCAGCAGCGACCGCTACGAGCAGTACTTC